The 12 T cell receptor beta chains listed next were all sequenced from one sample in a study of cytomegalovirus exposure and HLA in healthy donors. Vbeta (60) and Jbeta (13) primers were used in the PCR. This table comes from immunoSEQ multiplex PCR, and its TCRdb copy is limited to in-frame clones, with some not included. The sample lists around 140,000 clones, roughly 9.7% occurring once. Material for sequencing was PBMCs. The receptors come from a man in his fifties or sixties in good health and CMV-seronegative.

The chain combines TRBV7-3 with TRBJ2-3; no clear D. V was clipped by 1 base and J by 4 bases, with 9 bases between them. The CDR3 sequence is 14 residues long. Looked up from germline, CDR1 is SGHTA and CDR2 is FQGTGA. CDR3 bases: TGTGCCAGCAGCTTAAGCCTCCGGGCAGATACGCAGTATTTT. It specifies CASSLSLRADTQYF.

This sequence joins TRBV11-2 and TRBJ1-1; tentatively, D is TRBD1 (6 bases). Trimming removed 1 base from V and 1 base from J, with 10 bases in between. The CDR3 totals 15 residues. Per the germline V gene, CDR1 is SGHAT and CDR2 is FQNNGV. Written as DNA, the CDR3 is TGTGCCAGCAGCTTAGCCACGACAGGGAACACTGAAGCTTTCTTT. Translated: CASSLATTGNTEAFF.

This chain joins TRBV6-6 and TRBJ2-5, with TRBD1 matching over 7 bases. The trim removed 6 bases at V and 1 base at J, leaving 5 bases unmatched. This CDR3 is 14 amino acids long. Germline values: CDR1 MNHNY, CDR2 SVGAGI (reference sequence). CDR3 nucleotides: TGTGCCAGCAGGGCTGCAGGGGGCCAAGAGACCCAGTACTTC. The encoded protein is CASRAAGGQETQYF.

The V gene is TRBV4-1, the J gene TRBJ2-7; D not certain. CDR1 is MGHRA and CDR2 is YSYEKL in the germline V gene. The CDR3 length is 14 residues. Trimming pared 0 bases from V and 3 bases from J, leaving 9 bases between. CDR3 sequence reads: CASSQDGQVYEQYF. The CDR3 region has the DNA TGCGCCAGCAGCCAAGATGGGCAGGTCTACGAGCAGTACTTC.

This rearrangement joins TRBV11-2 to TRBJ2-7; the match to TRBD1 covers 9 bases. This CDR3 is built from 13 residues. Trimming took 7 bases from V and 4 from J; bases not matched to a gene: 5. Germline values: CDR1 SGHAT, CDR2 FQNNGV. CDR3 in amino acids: CASNLGTGYEQYF. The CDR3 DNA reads TGTGCCAGCAACTTGGGGACAGGGTACGAGCAGTACTTC.

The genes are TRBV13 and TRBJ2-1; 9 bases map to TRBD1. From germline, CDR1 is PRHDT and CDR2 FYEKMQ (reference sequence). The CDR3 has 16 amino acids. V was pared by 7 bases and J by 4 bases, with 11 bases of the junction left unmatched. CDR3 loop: CASTTEGGQGYNEQFF. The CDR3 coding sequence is TGTGCCAGCACCACGGAGGGTGGACAGGGGTACAATGAGCAGTTCTTC.

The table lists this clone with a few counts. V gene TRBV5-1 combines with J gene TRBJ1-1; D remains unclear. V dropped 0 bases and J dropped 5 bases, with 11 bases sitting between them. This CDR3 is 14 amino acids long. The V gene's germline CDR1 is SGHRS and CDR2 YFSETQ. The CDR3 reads CASSLEQAGTEAFF. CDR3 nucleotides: TGCGCCAGCAGCTTGGAGCAGGCGGGGACTGAAGCTTTCTTT. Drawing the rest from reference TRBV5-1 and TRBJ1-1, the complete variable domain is KAGVTQTPRYLIKTRGQQVTLSCSPISGHRSVSWYQQTPGQGLQFLFEYFSETQRNKGNFPGRFSGRQFSNSRSEMNVSTLELGDSALYLCASSLEQAGTEAFFGQGTRLTVV.

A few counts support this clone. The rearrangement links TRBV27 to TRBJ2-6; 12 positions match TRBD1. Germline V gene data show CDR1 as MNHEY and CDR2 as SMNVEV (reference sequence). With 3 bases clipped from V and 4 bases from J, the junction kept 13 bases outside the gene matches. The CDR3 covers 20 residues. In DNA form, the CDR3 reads TGTGCCAGCAGTTTTCAGTTCGGGACAGGGGGCACGTCGGGGGCCAACGTCCTGACTTTC. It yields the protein CASSFQFGTGGTSGANVLTF.

CDR3 bases: TGTGCCAGCAGGTCAGGGCTTTATGAAAAACTGTTTTTT. It is translated as CASRSGLYEKLFF. The V gene is TRBV6-5, the J gene TRBJ1-4; D may be TRBD1 (5 bases). Per germline, CDR1 MNHEY and CDR2 SVGAGI. Trimming pared 6 bases from V and 6 bases from J, leaving 11 bases between. The CDR3 sequence is 13 residues long.

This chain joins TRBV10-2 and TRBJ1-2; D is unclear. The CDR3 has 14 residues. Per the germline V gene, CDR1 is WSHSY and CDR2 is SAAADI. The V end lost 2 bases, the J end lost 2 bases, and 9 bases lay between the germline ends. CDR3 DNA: TGCGCCAGCAGTGAGGCTATAATGAACTATGGCTACACCTTC. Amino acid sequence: CASSEAIMNYGYTF.

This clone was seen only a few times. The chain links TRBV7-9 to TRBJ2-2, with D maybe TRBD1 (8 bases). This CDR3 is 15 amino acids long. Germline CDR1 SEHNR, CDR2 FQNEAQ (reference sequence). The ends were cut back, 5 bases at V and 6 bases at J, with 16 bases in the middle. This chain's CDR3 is CASSPDRGGAGELFF. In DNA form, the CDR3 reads TGTGCCAGCAGCCCCGACAGGGGAGGGGCCGGGGAGCTGTTTTTT.

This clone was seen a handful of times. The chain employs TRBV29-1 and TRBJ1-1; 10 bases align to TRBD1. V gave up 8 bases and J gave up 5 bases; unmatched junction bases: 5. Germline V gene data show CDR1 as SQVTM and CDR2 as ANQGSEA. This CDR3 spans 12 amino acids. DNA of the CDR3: TGCAGCTCTGGACAGGGGGGTACTGAAGCTTTCTTT. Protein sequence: CSSGQGGTEAFF.